This paragraph reports one TCR beta chain. Produced via immunoSEQ multiplex PCR; TCRdb's table is partial and in-frame only. The repertoire consists of tens of thousands of clones, with 76% occurring once and the leading ten covering approximately 6.8%. These data belong to a study of blood T cell repertoires in COVID-19. Study details: There were acute and convalescent COVID-19 samples, and they came from the United States, Italy and Spain.

The CDR3 covers 16 residues. The V and J ends lost 2 bases and 0 bases respectively, with 16 bases between them. CDR1 and CDR2 (germline): GTSNPN, SVGIG (reference sequence). The chain has TRBV30 and TRBJ1-2, with TRBD1 as a possible D gene (6 bases). The sequenced sample consisted of peripheral blood. This TCR derives from a woman aged 45-65 years with active or convalescent COVID-19. CDR3 coding DNA: TGTGCCTGGAGTCCTCCTTGGGGGCAGACTAACTATGGCTACACCTTC. Its translation: CAWSPPWGQTNYGYTF. Together with reference TRBV30 and TRBJ1-2, the CDR3 gives the full variable domain: SQTIHQWPATLVQPVGSPLSLECTVEGTSNPNLYWYRQAAGRGLQLLFYSVGIGQISSEVPQNLSASRPQDRQFILSSKKLLLSDSGFYLCAWSPPWGQTNYGYTFGSGTRLTVV.